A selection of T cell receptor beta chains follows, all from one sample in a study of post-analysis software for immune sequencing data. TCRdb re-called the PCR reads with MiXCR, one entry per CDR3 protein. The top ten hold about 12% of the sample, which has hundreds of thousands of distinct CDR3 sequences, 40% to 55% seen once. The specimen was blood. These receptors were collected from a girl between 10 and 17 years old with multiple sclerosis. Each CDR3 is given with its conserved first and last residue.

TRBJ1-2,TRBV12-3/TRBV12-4,CASSPPSAGQGTSDDGYTF
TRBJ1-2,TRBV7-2,CASSGGGNYGYTF
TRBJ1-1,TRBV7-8,CASSRRGVGTEAFF
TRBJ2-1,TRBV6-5,CASIERGAGIGEQFF
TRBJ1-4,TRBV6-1,CASRLTGQGQTTNEKLFF
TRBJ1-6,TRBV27,CASGIFDSSYNSPLHF
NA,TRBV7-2,CASSSRLAGYVMNYEQYF
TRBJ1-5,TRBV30,CAWSVTGSNQPQHF
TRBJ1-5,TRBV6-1,CASSEQYNNQPQHF
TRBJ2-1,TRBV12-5,CASGLETLRPPRNEQFF
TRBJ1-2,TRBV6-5,CASSYSIDRGLSNYGYTF
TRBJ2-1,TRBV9,CASSAEGLADLYNEQFF
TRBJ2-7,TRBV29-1,CSVEVFQGDEQYF
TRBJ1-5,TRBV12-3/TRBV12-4,CASSRDRGYNQPQHF
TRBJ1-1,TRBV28,CASSPRGRWDTEAFF
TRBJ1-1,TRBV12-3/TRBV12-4,CASNSGFSAEAFF
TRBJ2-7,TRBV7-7,CASSLSKGAYEQYF
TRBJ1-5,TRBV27,CASSLSGGTAFRQPQHF
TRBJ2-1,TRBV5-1,CASTMGDNNEQFF
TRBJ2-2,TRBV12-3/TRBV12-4,CASRTRSGELFF
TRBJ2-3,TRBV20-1,CSASTTSEFTDTQYF
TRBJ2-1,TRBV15,CATSRELAGASYNEQFF
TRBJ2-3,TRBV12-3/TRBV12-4,CASSPGTSGRALDTQYF
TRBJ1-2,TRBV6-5,CASTTGAYGYTF
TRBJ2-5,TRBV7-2,CASSPIPSAETQYF
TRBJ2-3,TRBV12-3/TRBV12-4,CASSQFSTDTQYF
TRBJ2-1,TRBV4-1,CASSQTGKGSYNEQFF
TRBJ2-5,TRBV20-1,CSARDWTSGRSSRETQYF
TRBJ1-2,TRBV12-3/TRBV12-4,CASTSHGAGSYGYTF